This TCR beta chain appears in the sequencing data of a study of radiotherapy plus CTLA-4 blockade in lung cancer. Study-wide points: Peripheral blood showed expansion of tumor-derived TCR clones after radiotherapy and ipilimumab.

Profiling relied on immunoSEQ multiplex PCR, and the TCRdb table lists in-frame clones only, not all of them. This sample carries around 56,000 clones, approximately 80% of them seen once, and the ten largest clones take 16%. Lung cancer patients with chemo-refractory metastatic non-small-cell disease were given focal radiation plus CTLA-4 blockade with ipilimumab. Concerning this clone itself: Its target is not known.

The TCR was taken from a human donor with non-small cell lung cancer who had a complete response to radiotherapy plus ipilimumab. This material consisted of peripheral blood, taken from a patient treated with radiotherapy plus ipilimumab.

The CDR3 nucleotides are TGTGCCAGCAGCTTGGCCGGGACAGCTAACTATGGCTACACCTTC. Its translation: CASSLAGTANYGYTF. The V and J genes are TRBV5-5 and TRBJ1-2; 7 bases map to TRBD1. J was trimmed by 0 bases and V by 0 bases; bases with no gene match: 2. The CDR3 sequence is 15 residues long. The germline V gene encodes CDR1 SGHKS and CDR2 YYEKEE (reference sequence).